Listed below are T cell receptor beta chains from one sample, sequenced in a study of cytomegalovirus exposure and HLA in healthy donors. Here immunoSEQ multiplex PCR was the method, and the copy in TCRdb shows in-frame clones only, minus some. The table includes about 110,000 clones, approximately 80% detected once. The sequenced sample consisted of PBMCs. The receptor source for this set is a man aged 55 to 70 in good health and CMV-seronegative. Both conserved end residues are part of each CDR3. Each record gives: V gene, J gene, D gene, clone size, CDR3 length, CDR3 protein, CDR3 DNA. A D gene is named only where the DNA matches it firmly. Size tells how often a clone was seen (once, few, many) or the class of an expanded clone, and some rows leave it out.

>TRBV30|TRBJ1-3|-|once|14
CAWSAGMGGNTIYF
TGTGCCTGGAGTGCCGGGATGGGAGGAAACACCATATATTTT
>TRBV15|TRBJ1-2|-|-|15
CATSQPPQTAYGYTF
TGTGCCACCAGCCAACCGCCCCAGACAGCCTATGGCTACACCTTC
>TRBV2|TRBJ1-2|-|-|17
CASSSFGRPTSYYGYTF
TGTGCCAGCAGTTCCTTTGGCAGGCCCACCTCCTACTATGGCTACACCTTC
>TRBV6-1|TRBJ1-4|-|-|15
CASSWAGGGREKLFF
TGTGCCAGCAGTTGGGCGGGGGGAGGTAGAGAAAAACTGTTTTTT
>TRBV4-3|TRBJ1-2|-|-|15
CASSQEPGSNYGYTF
TGCGCCAGCAGCCAAGAGCCCGGTTCTAACTATGGCTACACCTTC
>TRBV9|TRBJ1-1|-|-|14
CASSRRVRGTEAFF
TGTGCCAGCAGCCGCCGGGTCCGTGGCACTGAAGCTTTCTTT
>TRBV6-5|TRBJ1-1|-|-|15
CASSSGDSGFAEAFF
TGTGCCAGCAGCTCCGGGGATTCGGGATTCGCTGAAGCTTTCTTT
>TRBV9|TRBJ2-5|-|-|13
CASSPPGRETQYF
TGTGCCAGCAGCCCGCCGGGGAGGGAGACCCAGTACTTC
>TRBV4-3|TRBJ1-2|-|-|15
CASSQVRGGDYGYTF
TGCGCCAGCAGCCAAGTGCGAGGGGGAGACTATGGCTACACCTTC
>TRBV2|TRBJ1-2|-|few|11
CASSEYSGYTF
TGTGCCAGCAGTGAATACAGTGGCTACACCTTC